This TCR beta chain was retrieved from a study of cytomegalovirus exposure and HLA in healthy donors. To note about this clone: Its cognate antigen is unknown.

Whole-study results and caveats: In an earlier analysis, about 87% or about 30%: the productive usage of most TCR beta V segments.

This PCR relied on a set of 60 Vbeta primers and 13 Jbeta primers. Profiled with immunoSEQ multiplex PCR; TCRdb holds only in-frame clones, not every one. Seen here are approximately 160,000 clones, 68% observed once, and the top ten hold less than 1.5%. V lost 6 bases, J lost 6 bases, and 6 bases stayed unmatched. Germline lookup yields CDR1 MNHEY and CDR2 SVGAGI. The CDR3 runs to 14 residues. Sequencing was carried out using PBMCs. The clonotype comes from a man aged 45-65 years in good health and CMV-seronegative. This chain uses TRBV6-5 with TRBJ1-2; 11 nucleotides match TRBD1. The CDR3 spells CASRGTGGSNGYTF. CDR3 DNA sequence: TGTGCCAGCAGGGGGACAGGGGGTAGTAATGGCTACACCTTC.